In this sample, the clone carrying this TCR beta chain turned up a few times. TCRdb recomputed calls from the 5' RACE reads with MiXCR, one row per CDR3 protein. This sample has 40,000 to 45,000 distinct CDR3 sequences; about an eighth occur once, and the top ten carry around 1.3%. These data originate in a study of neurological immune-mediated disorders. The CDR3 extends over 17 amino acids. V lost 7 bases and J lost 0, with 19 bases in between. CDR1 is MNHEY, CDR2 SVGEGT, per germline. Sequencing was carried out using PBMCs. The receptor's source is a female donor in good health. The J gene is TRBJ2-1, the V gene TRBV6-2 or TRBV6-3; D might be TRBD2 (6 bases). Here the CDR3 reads CASTFGGPPSSYNEQFF. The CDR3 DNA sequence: TGTGCCAGCACATTCGGGGGTCCCCCTAGCTCCTACAATGAGCAGTTCTTC.